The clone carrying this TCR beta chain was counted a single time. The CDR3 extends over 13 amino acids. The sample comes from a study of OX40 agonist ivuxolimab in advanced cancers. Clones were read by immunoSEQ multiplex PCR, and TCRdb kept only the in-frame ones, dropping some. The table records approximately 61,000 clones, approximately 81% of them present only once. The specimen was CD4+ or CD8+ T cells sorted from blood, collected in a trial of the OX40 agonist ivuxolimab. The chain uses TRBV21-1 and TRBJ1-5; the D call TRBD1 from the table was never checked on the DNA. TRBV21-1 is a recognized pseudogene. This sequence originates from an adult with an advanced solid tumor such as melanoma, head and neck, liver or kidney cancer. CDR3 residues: CASRGLSNQPQHF. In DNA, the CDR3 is TGTGCCAGCAGGGGCCTGAGCAATCAGCCCCAGCATTTT.